Each of the 9 T cell receptor beta chains below was sequenced from the same sample in a study of blood T cell repertoires in COVID-19. The method was immunoSEQ multiplex PCR; TCRdb's version includes in-frame clones alone and lacks a portion of them. The sample lists 60,000 to 85,000 clones, roughly 74% occurring once. The sequenced material came from peripheral blood. The receptors shown here come from a human donor in a cohort sampled during active COVID-19.

This clone was counted a few times. The rearrangement joins TRBV27 to TRBJ1-1; TRBD1 is a possible D gene (5 bases). V lost 3 bases and J lost 4, with 12 bases in between. Germline assignment: CDR1 MNHEY and CDR2 SMNVEV (reference sequence). The CDR3 covers 14 residues. CDR3 protein: CASSFWGGGTEAFF. The CDR3 nucleotides are TGTGCCAGCAGTTTTTGGGGCGGGGGCACTGAAGCTTTCTTT.

This chain uses TRBV7-9 with TRBJ2-3; a weak D match, TRBD2 (6 bases). The germline V gene has CDR1 SEHNR and CDR2 FQNEAQ (reference sequence). The CDR3 is 16 residues long. The germline V and J ends were trimmed by 1 base and 2 bases, with 13 bases remaining between them. For the CDR3, the DNA is TGTGCCAGCAGCTTAGGGGCGGGATCGGACACAGATACGCAGTATTTT. This encodes CASSLGAGSDTDTQYF.

There are a few counts of this clone. The chain joins TRBV29-1 to TRBJ1-5, with D uncertain. Trimming cost V 5 bases and J 6 bases, with 14 bases left between them. This CDR3 has 13 amino acids. Looked up from germline, CDR1 is SQVTM and CDR2 is ANQGSEA. The CDR3 nucleotides are TGCAGCGTTCGGGAGGGTTTAAGTCAGCCCCAGCATTTT. Its protein is CSVREGLSQPQHF.

The chain combines TRBV18 with TRBJ1-5; 8 bases line up with TRBD1. Germline assignment: CDR1 KGHSH and CDR2 LQKENI. This CDR3 has 15 amino acids. Trimming removed 6 bases from V and 4 bases from J; junction bases left unmatched: 8. CDR3 DNA: TGTGCCAGCTCCGGAGACAGGGGTGGAAATCAGCCCCAGCATTTT. Its protein product is CASSGDRGGNQPQHF.

The rearrangement joins TRBV7-9 to TRBJ2-7, with 7 nucleotides matching TRBD1. Germline assignment: CDR1 SEHNR and CDR2 FQNEAQ (reference sequence). The trim removed 5 bases at V and 5 bases at J, leaving 15 bases unmatched. The CDR3 has 16 amino acids. Here the CDR3 reads CASSPRQGSGANEQYF. As DNA, the CDR3 is TGTGCCAGCAGCCCAAGACAGGGAAGCGGCGCGAACGAGCAGTACTTC. The entire variable domain, with the rest obtained from reference TRBV7-9 and TRBJ2-7, is as follows: DTGVSQNPRHKITKRGQNVTFRCDPISEHNRLYWYRQTLGQGPEFLTYFQNEAQLEKSRLLSDRFSAERPKGSFSTLEIQRTEQGDSAMYLCASSPRQGSGANEQYFGPGTRLTVT.

The chain couples TRBV27 to TRBJ1-5, with TRBD1 matching over 9 bases. There are 16 residues in the CDR3. V shed 5 bases, J shed 5 bases, and the junction held 10 bases outside the gene matches. CDR1 is MNHEY, CDR2 SMNVEV, per germline (reference sequence). The chain's CDR3 is CASSPRSTGGDQPQHF. In nucleotides, the CDR3 is TGTGCCAGCAGTCCCCGTTCGACAGGGGGAGATCAGCCCCAGCATTTT.

The rearrangement links TRBV3-1 (or the pseudogene TRBV3-2) to TRBJ2-7; a weak D match, TRBD1 (5 bases). V was trimmed by 2 bases and J by 2 bases, leaving 16 bases between them. The CDR3 sequence is 16 residues long. CDR1 is LGHDT, CDR2 YNNKEL, per germline (reference sequence). CDR3 protein: CASSQNPRAPPYEQYF. CDR3 coding DNA: TGTGCCAGCAGCCAAAACCCCAGGGCCCCACCCTACGAGCAGTACTTC.

The chain recombines TRBV5-1 with TRBJ1-1; 9 bases match TRBD1. J was trimmed by 4 bases and V by 5 bases; bases with no gene match: 9. The CDR3 consists of 15 residues. Germline CDR1 reads SGHRS; CDR2 reads YFSETQ. CDR3 nucleotides: TGCGCCAGCAGTAGACAGGGGGAAGGTGGCACTGAAGCTTTCTTT. It codes for CASSRQGEGGTEAFF. The whole variable domain, remainder taken from reference TRBV5-1 and TRBJ1-1, is KAGVTQTPRYLIKTRGQQVTLSCSPISGHRSVSWYQQTPGQGLQFLFEYFSETQRNKGNFPGRFSGRQFSNSRSEMNVSTLELGDSALYLCASSRQGEGGTEAFFGQGTRLTVV.

This clone occurred a few times. The chain is built from TRBV12-3 or TRBV12-4 and TRBJ2-7; D possibly corresponds to TRBD1 (6 bases). The CDR3 loop spans 12 amino acids. V gave up 8 bases and J gave up 2 bases, with 10 bases separating them. The chain's CDR3 is CASSTGPYEQYF. The DNA of the CDR3 is TGTGCCAGCTCAACAGGGCCCTACGAGCAGTACTTC.